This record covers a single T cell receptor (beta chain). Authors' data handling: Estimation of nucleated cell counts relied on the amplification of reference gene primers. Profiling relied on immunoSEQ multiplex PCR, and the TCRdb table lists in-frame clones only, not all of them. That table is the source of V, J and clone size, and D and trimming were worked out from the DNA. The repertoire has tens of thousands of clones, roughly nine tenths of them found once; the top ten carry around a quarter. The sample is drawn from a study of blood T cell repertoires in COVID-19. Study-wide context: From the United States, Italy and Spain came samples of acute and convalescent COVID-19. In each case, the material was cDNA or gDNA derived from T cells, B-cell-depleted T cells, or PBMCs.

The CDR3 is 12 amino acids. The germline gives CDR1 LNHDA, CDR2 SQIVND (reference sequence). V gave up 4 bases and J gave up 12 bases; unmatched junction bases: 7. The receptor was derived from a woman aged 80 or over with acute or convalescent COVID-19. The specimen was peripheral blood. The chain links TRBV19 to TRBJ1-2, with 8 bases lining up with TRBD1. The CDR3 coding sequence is TGTGCCAGTAGTAGAACGGACAGGGAGCACACCTTC. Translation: CASSRTDREHTF.